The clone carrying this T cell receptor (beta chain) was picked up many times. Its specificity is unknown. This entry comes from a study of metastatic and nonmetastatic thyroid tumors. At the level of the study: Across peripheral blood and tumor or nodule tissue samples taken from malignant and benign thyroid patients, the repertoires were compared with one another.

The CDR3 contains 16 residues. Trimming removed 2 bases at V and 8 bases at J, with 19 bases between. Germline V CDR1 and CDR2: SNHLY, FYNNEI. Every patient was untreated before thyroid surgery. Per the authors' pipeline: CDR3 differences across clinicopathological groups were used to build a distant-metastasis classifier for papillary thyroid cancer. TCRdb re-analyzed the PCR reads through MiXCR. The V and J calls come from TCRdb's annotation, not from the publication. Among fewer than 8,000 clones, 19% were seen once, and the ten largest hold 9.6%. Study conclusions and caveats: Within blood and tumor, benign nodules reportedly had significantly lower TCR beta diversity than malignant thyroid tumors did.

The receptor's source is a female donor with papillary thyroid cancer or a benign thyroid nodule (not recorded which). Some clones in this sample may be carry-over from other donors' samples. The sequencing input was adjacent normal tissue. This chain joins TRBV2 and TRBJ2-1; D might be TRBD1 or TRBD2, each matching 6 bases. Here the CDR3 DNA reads TGTGCCAGCAGTGAACCGGGGGCCCATATAGCCGATGAGCAGTTCTTC. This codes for CASSEPGAHIADEQFF. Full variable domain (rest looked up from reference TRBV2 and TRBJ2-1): EPEVTQTPSHQVTQMGQEVILRCVPISNHLYFYWYRQILGQKVEFLVSFYNNEISEKSEIFDDQFSVERPDGSNFTLKIRSTKLEDSAMYFCASSEPGAHIADEQFFGPGTRLTVL.